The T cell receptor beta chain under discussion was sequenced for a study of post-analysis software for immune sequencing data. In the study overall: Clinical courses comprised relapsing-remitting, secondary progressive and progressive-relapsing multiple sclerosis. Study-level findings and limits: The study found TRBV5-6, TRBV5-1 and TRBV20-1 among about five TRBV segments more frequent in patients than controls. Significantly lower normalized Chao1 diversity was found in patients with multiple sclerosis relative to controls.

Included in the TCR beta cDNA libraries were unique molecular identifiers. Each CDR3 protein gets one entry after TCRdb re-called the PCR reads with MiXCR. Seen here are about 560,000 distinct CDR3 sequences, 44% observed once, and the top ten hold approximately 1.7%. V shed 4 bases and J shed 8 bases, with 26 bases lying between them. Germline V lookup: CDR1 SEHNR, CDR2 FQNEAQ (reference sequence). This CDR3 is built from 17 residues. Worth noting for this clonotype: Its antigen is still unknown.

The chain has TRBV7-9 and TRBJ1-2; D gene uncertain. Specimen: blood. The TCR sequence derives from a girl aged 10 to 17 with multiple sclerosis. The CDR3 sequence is CASSSSRSRVFRAGYTF. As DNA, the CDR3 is TGTGCCAGCAGCTCATCTCGATCTCGGGTTTTCCGCGCGGGCTACACCTTC.